The clone carrying this T cell receptor beta chain came up once. Its antigen is unidentified. Germline CDR1 reads SGHTA; CDR2 reads FQGNSA. The ends were cut back, 2 bases at V and 2 bases at J, with 3 bases in the middle. The CDR3 contains 12 residues. This sample stems from a study of human versus mouse CDR3 diversity and MHC coevolution. General observations from the study: iCHAO1 estimated the human TCR beta repertoire at about 1.6 million clonotypes.

The repertoire was sequenced with immunoSEQ multiplex PCR; TCRdb's copy has only in-frame clones and lacks some. The sample has fewer than 100,000 clones; over 85% are singletons. The gene calls are TRBV7-2 and TRBJ2-5; D is undetermined. Sequencing was done on a sample of naive CD4+ T cells from blood. Subset given: CD45RO-negative CD62L-positive naive CD4 T cells. This TCR came from a person aged 25 to 75 in good health. CDR3 coding DNA: TGTGCCAGCAGCTTATATCAAGAGACCCAGTACTTC. Translating it yields CASSLYQETQYF.